The clone carrying this T cell receptor beta chain was recorded a few times. All of the isolated RNA was reverse transcribed, so expressed TCRB transcripts were sequenced. TCRdb keeps only in-frame clones here, not all; method: immunoSEQ multiplex PCR. The profile shows roughly 610,000 clones, about a sixth of them singletons. This record comes from a study of beta chain features in type 1 diabetes. CD4+ naive, central memory, regulatory and stem cell-like memory cells were sorted via CD45RO/CCR7/CD25/CD127/CD95/CD27. Trimming stripped 4 bases from V and 11 bases from J, with 12 bases between. Germline lookup yields CDR1 LNHDA and CDR2 SQIVND (reference sequence). This CDR3 spans 12 amino acids.

The rearrangement joins TRBV19 to TRBJ2-1; no firm D call. The specimen was naive CD4+ T cells from blood. The sequence was obtained from a man aged 18 to 29 in good health. CDR3: CASSKILDKQFF. For the CDR3, the DNA is TGTGCCAGTAGTAAAATCTTGGATAAGCAGTTCTTC.